This is a list of T cell receptor beta chains from one sample in a study of T cell repertoires in cytomegalovirus infection. TCRdb independently ran MiXCR on the reads; one entry per CDR3 protein. Of about 600,000 distinct CDR3 sequences detected, about 24% appear once; the ten largest clones hold 6.5% to 10%. Sequencing input: CD8+ T cells from PBMCs. The receptors were gathered from a human donor in good health (CMV status not recorded). Some clones in this sample may be carry-over from other donors' samples. Both conserved end residues are part of each CDR3.

TRBV6-1	CVSSEQGAVFQPQHF
TRBV27	CASSLGIRTEAFF
TRBV5-1	CASRQGFDQPQHF
TRBV7-6	CASSLVMGGETQYF
TRBV4-2	CASSQEVNPEGNTEAFF
TRBV29-1	CSVEDLIGELFF
TRBV7-2	CASSLDGIVPTDTQYF
TRBV5-4	CASSPGTGIRDTQYF
TRBV11-2	CASSRGQTQHF
TRBV19	CASSALKFVPTNTEAFF
TRBV7-6	CASSPDRVVTGELFF
TRBV7-8	CASSLAPNIQYF
TRBV5-4	CASRHPGQPSKTQYF
TRBV5-1	CASSLVNRDTETQYF
TRBV2	CASPGEDGNTIYF
TRBV28	CASSPWGGGKTQYF
TRBV19	CASSAGVNEQFF
TRBV29-1	CSVDPVTGSTNYGYTF
TRBV6-2/TRBV6-3	CASSYRGDSSSYEQYF
TRBV19	CASSISASPGEQFF
TRBV7-9	CASSQGRLAGGAYEQYF
TRBV12-3/TRBV12-4	CASSSSPGTSEWREAFF
TRBV6-2/TRBV6-3	CASSYSRAGYTF
TRBV28	CASSASSETQYF
TRBV28	CASSLDETGSKHNEQFF
TRBV15	CATSVDRGTEAFF
TRBV29-1	CSVPSGDEQYF
TRBV11-2	CASSLNRFIYGYTF
TRBV28	CASIPSHTDTGELFF
TRBV7-2	CASSPPGRDLHNEQFF
TRBV5-1	CASRGETYFFYYGYTF
TRBV25-1	CASTEGGHPHF
TRBV7-3	CASSLSAGEQFF
TRBV27	CASSTSSYEQYF
TRBV19	CASSINWSAGNTGELFF
TRBV28	CASSLGTGSVYDYTF
TRBV12-3/TRBV12-4	CVSSLEVIAQDTQYF
TRBV19	CASHPRGAGGYTF